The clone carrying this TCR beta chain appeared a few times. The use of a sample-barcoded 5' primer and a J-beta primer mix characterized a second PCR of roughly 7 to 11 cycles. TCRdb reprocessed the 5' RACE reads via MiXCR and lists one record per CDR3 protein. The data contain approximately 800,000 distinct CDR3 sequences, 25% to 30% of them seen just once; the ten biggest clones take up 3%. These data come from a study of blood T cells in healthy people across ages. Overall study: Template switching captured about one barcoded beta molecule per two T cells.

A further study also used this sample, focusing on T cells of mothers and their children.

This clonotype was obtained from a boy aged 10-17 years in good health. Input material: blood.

CDR3 region: CASSRTRARETQYF. The DNA for the CDR3 is TGTGCCAGCAGCCGTACGCGGGCGAGGGAGACCCAGTACTTC. V is TRBV7-9 and J is TRBJ2-5; tentatively, D is TRBD2 (5 bases). V lost 5 bases, J lost 5 bases, and 15 bases lay in between. From germline, CDR1 is SEHNR and CDR2 FQNEAQ (reference sequence). The CDR3 loop spans 14 amino acids.